The 30 T cell receptor beta chains presented below share a single source sample, sequenced in a study of cytomegalovirus exposure and HLA in healthy donors. Researchers ran the PCR with 60 Vbeta and 13 Jbeta primers. Sequencing was performed with immunoSEQ multiplex PCR; in TCRdb, only in-frame clones are kept and a portion is missing. This repertoire shows about 180,000 clones, around 72% found once; its top ten account for over 3%. The sample comprised PBMCs. These receptors came from a woman aged 45-60 years in good health and CMV-seropositive.

This clone turned up a few times. The rearrangement joins TRBV27 to TRBJ2-7, with TRBD1 identical over 8 bases. The CDR3 is made up of 14 amino acids. The germline CDR1 and CDR2 sequences are MNHEY and SMNVEV (reference sequence). Trimming cost V 6 bases and J 3 bases; bases outside gene matches: 7. In DNA form, the CDR3 reads TGTGCCAGCAGAAGACAGGGGAGGTTCTACGAGCAGTACTTC. It is translated as CASRRQGRFYEQYF.

V and J are TRBV5-1 and TRBJ1-1; D may be TRBD1 (5 bases). This CDR3 has 15 residues. V lost 3 bases to trimming and J lost 4 bases, with 16 bases between them. CDR1 SGHRS and CDR2 YFSETQ come from the germline V gene. Here the CDR3 DNA reads TGCGCCAGCAGCTCCTATTCTGGGGCCGGCACTGAAGCTTTCTTT. Translated, it gives CASSSYSGAGTEAFF.

The genes are TRBV21-1 and TRBJ2-1; the table's D call, TRBD2, was not checked against the DNA. TRBV21-1 counts as a pseudogene. This CDR3 region has 20 residues. CDR3: CASRSETSGIPTSSYNEQFF. The CDR3 DNA follows: TGTGCCAGCAGATCCGAGACTAGCGGGATTCCTACTAGCTCCTACAATGAGCAGTTCTTC.

The gene calls are TRBV25-1 and TRBJ1-6; D call uncertain. This CDR3 has 16 residues. Germline CDR1 and CDR2: MGHDK and SYGVNS. The V and J ends lost 4 bases and 0 bases respectively, with 10 bases between them. CDR3 coding DNA: TGTGCCAGCAGTGGATGGGAGAGCTCCTATAATTCACCCCTCCACTTT. This sequence encodes CASSGWESSYNSPLHF.

J is TRBJ1-1 and V is TRBV9; D might be TRBD1 (6 bases). The CDR3 length is 15 residues. Trimming shortened V by 2 bases and J by 6 bases, and 17 bases separated the two germline ends. Germline CDR1 is SGDLS and CDR2 is YYNGEE. CDR3 bases: TGTGCCAGCAGCGTTAGGACAGACGGGTCATCTGAAGCTTTCTTT. Protein: CASSVRTDGSSEAFF.

This clone was recorded only once. This rearrangement joins TRBV28 to TRBJ1-5; tentatively, D is TRBD1 (5 bases). In germline, CDR1 is MDHEN, CDR2 SYDVKM. This CDR3 is built from 16 residues. The ends were cut back, 3 bases at V and 0 bases at J, with 12 bases in the middle. CDR3 sequence: CASSLKGLYSNQPQHF. As DNA, the CDR3 is TGTGCCAGCAGTTTGAAGGGGTTATATAGCAATCAGCCCCAGCATTTT. The full variable domain, its missing parts supplied by reference TRBV28 and TRBJ1-5, is DVKVTQSSRYLVKRTGEKVFLECVQDMDHENMFWYRQDPGLGLRLIYFSYDVKMKEKGDIPEGYSVSREKKERFSLILESASTNQTSMYLCASSLKGLYSNQPQHFGDGTRLSIL.

The chain employs TRBV5-4 and TRBJ1-2; D ambiguous. V lost 0 bases and J 8 bases, leaving 14 bases between the germline ends. CDR1 SGHNT and CDR2 YYREEE come from the germline V gene (reference sequence). The CDR3 consists of 14 residues. The CDR3 region has the DNA TGTGCCAGCAGCTTGGGCAGCCAGTTTAGCGGCTACACCTTC. This encodes CASSLGSQFSGYTF.

A few counts support this clone. V gene TRBV7-9 combines with J gene TRBJ1-1, with a tentative D call TRBD1 (6 bases). The CDR3 contains 13 residues. Per the germline V gene, CDR1 is SEHNR and CDR2 is FQNEAQ (reference sequence). V lost 3 bases and J 4 bases, leaving 9 bases between the germline ends. CDR3 amino acids: CASSFGRGTEAFF. CDR3 sequence (DNA): TGTGCCAGCAGCTTCGGCAGGGGCACTGAAGCTTTCTTT.

There are a few counts of this clone. V usage is TRBV19 and J usage is TRBJ1-5; 8 bases agree with TRBD1. After removal of 4 bases from V and 4 bases from J, the junction contained 9 bases not matched to a gene. This CDR3 contains 16 residues. Germline CDR1 and CDR2: LNHDA and SQIVND (reference sequence). CDR3 in amino acids: CASSTNQGARNQPQHF. Here the CDR3 DNA reads TGTGCCAGTAGTACGAATCAGGGGGCGAGGAATCAGCCCCAGCATTTT.

This clone appeared a few times. CDR3 region: CASSDRPNTEAFF. The CDR3 DNA sequence: TGTGCCAGCAGTGACAGGCCGAACACTGAAGCTTTCTTT. The chain is built from TRBV6-1 and TRBJ1-1; no firm D call. The CDR3 loop spans 13 amino acids. The V and J ends lost 3 bases and 1 base respectively, with 6 bases between them. CDR1 MNHNS and CDR2 SASEGT come from the germline V gene.

Concerning this clone itself: In the same sample, other DNA sequences code for this CDR3. CDR3 DNA sequence: TGCAGTGCTTTCACAGGCACAGGCACCTTC. Amino acids: CSAFTGTGTF. The chain couples TRBV20-1 to TRBJ1-2; perhaps TRBD1 as D (5 bases). The germline V gene encodes CDR1 DFQATT and CDR2 SNEGSKA (reference sequence). With 5 bases removed from V and 13 bases from J, the gap between germline ends came to 14 bases. The CDR3 totals 10 residues.

The chain links TRBV11-2 to TRBJ2-1; the D is unclear. The V gene lost 0 bases and the J gene lost 5 bases, with 11 bases spanning the gap. The CDR3 has 15 residues. The germline V gene has CDR1 SGHAT and CDR2 FQNNGV. The CDR3 loop reads CASSLDVGRDNEQFF. CDR3 DNA: TGTGCCAGCAGCTTAGATGTAGGTCGGGACAATGAGCAGTTCTTC.

The rearrangement joins TRBV20-1 to TRBJ1-6, with a weak D call TRBD1 (6 bases). Per the germline V gene, CDR1 is DFQATT and CDR2 is SNEGSKA (reference sequence). CDR3 size: 11 residues. The V gene lost 1 base and the J gene lost 18 bases, with 13 bases spanning the gap. DNA for the CDR3: TGCAGTGCTAGAGGAAGGGGGAGGGCCCACTTT. Encoded protein: CSARGRGRAHF.

V gene TRBV29-1 combines with J gene TRBJ2-7; D not certain. V was shortened by 4 bases and J by 2 bases, with 9 bases between the two germline ends. This CDR3 region has 12 residues. Germline CDR1 SQVTM, CDR2 ANQGSEA. The CDR3 nucleotides read TGCAGCGTTGTATGGCAGACCTACGAGCAGTACTTC. Encoded protein: CSVVWQTYEQYF.

V is TRBV7-3 and J is TRBJ2-2; 9 nucleotides agree with TRBD2. The junction had 11 bases not matched to a gene; V was cut back by 6 bases and J by 3 bases. Germline V gene data show CDR1 as SGHTA and CDR2 as FQGTGA. The length of the CDR3 is 17 residues. CDR3 DNA sequence: TGTGCCAGCAGTTATCATACGATAGCGGGAGACACCGGGGAGCTGTTTTTT. This encodes CASSYHTIAGDTGELFF.

The chain joins TRBV5-4 to TRBJ2-5; 9 bases agree with TRBD2. The germline gives CDR1 SGHNT, CDR2 YYREEE (reference sequence). J gave up 5 bases and V 0 bases, and 5 bases lay outside the gene matches. This CDR3 is 15 amino acids long. The CDR3 DNA reads TGTGCCAGCAGCTTGGGCGGGGGGGGCCTGGAGACCCAGTACTTC. Protein sequence: CASSLGGGGLETQYF.

The chain joins TRBV4-3 to TRBJ2-2; TRBD2 aligns across 12 bases. V shed 0 bases, J shed 6 bases, and the junction held 8 bases outside the gene matches. The germline V gene encodes CDR1 LGHNA and CDR2 YSLEER. This CDR3 has 18 amino acids. CDR3 region: CASSQDRLAGGRAGELFF. CDR3 DNA: TGCGCCAGCAGCCAAGATAGGCTAGCGGGGGGGCGGGCCGGGGAGCTGTTTTTT.

As regards this clone: The junction does not match germline at one end; this may be a read error. V and J are TRBV7-3 and TRBJ2-2; TRBD2 matches 9 bases. The CDR3 is 15 residues long. CDR1 is SGHTA and CDR2 is FQGTGA in the germline V gene. CDR3 protein: CASSSGLANTGELFF. In DNA, the CDR3 is TGTGCCAGCAGCTCTGGACTAGCGAATACCGGGGAGCTGTTTTTT.

There are a few counts of this clone. The chain has TRBV28 and TRBJ1-5; 8 bases map to TRBD1. J lost 4 bases, V lost 5 bases, and 13 bases had no gene match. Germline lookup yields CDR1 MDHEN and CDR2 SYDVKM. This CDR3 has 17 amino acids. The CDR3 DNA reads TGTGCCAGCAGTCGCCCCTTTCGACAGGGGTGGAATCAGCCCCAGCATTTT. Protein sequence: CASSRPFRQGWNQPQHF.

The chain couples TRBV14 to TRBJ2-3, with 11 nucleotides matching TRBD2. V shed 5 bases and J 9 bases; nucleotides not matched to a gene: 13. This CDR3 has 16 residues. Germline values: CDR1 SGHDN, CDR2 FVKESK. CDR3 sequence (DNA): TGTGCCAGCAGCAAAGGGTTCGGGACTAGCGGACTGACGCAGTATTTT. Protein: CASSKGFGTSGLTQYF.

The chain carries TRBV5-4 and TRBJ2-1, with TRBD2 identical over 8 bases. V lost 3 bases, J lost 10 bases, and 6 bases stayed unmatched. CDR3 length: 13 residues. CDR1 SGHNT and CDR2 YYREEE come from the germline V gene (reference sequence). DNA of the CDR3: TGTGCCAGCAGCTCTACTCCGGGAGGGGAGCAGTTCTTC. Its translation: CASSSTPGGEQFF.

This rearrangement joins TRBV30 to TRBJ2-7; D call uncertain. Trimming shortened V by 4 bases and J by 8 bases, and 18 bases separated the two germline ends. The CDR3 has 13 amino acids. Looked up from germline, CDR1 is GTSNPN and CDR2 is SVGIG (reference sequence). The CDR3 bases are TGTGCCTGGATGGCAGTCTTCGTTTCTCAGCAGTACTTC. Translated, it gives CAWMAVFVSQQYF.

This clone was seen a single time. V gene TRBV5-1 combines with J gene TRBJ2-7; TRBD1 matches at 10 bases. The germline gives CDR1 SGHRS, CDR2 YFSETQ. J lost 1 base, V lost 2 bases, and 3 bases had no gene match. The CDR3 is 15 residues long. The DNA for the CDR3 is TGCGCCAGCAGCTTCGGGACAGGGGCTTCCTACGAGCAGTACTTC. It yields the protein CASSFGTGASYEQYF.

The rearrangement joins TRBV7-6 to TRBJ1-1; 7 nucleotides line up with TRBD1. The CDR3 has 13 amino acids. Looked up from germline, CDR1 is SGHVS and CDR2 is FNYEAQ. With V trimmed by 9 bases and J by 2 bases, 6 bases remained unmatched. CDR3 DNA: TGTGCCAGTCGACAGGGAACAAACACTGAAGCTTTCTTT. This encodes CASRQGTNTEAFF. Looking up the rest from reference TRBV7-6 and TRBJ1-1 gives the full variable domain: GAGVSQSPRYKVTKRGQDVALRCDPISGHVSLYWYRQALGQGPEFLTYFNYEAQQDKSGLPNDRFSAERPEGSISTLTIQRTEQRDSAMYRCASRQGTNTEAFFGQGTRLTVV.

This chain uses TRBV6-5 with TRBJ1-1, with TRBD1 identical over 10 bases. In germline, CDR1 is MNHEY, CDR2 SVGAGI. Germline trimming cut 4 bases from V and 6 bases from J; bases unmatched to any gene: 2. The CDR3 has 13 residues. This chain's CDR3 is CASSFGTGAEAFF. DNA for the CDR3: TGTGCCAGCAGTTTCGGGACAGGGGCTGAAGCTTTCTTT.

The CDR3 region has the DNA TGTGCCAGTAGACGGGACAGGGGGACAGACGAGCAGTACTTC. Translating gives CASRRDRGTDEQYF. V and J are TRBV19 and TRBJ2-7; 11 bases are a match to TRBD1. The V and J ends lost 6 bases and 5 bases, in that order; junction bases with no gene match: 6. CDR1 and CDR2 (germline): LNHDA, SQIVND (reference sequence). The CDR3 consists of 14 residues.

The chain carries TRBV10-3 and TRBJ1-1; D is undetermined. This CDR3 has 15 residues. The V and J ends lost 2 bases and 4 bases respectively, with 14 bases between them. Germline loops: CDR1 ENHRY, CDR2 SYGVKD. Written as DNA, the CDR3 is TGTGCCATCAGTGAGGAGTTGCAGGTTACCACTGAAGCTTTCTTT. Its translation: CAISEELQVTTEAFF.

The chain couples TRBV7-3 to TRBJ2-3; TRBD2 matches 9 bases. Trimming cost V 2 bases and J 5 bases; bases outside gene matches: 8. This CDR3 has 16 amino acids. CDR1 and CDR2 (germline): SGHTA, FQGTGA. The chain's CDR3 is CASSLLAGGPQDTQYF. The CDR3 nucleotides are TGTGCCAGCAGCTTATTGGCGGGAGGGCCTCAAGATACGCAGTATTTT.

The chain joins TRBV19 to TRBJ1-2; 8 bases agree with TRBD1. The CDR3 is 14 amino acids. Germline V CDR1 and CDR2: LNHDA, SQIVND (reference sequence). Losses at the gene ends were 2 bases for V and 4 bases for J; bases not matched to a gene: 3. This CDR3 reads CASSIQGAGYGYTF. The CDR3 region has the DNA TGTGCCAGTAGTATACAGGGGGCAGGCTATGGCTACACCTTC. Supplemented by reference TRBV19 and TRBJ1-2, the full variable domain reads DGGITQSPKYLFRKEGQNVTLSCEQNLNHDAMYWYRQDPGQGLRLIYYSQIVNDFQKGDIAEGYSVSREKKESFPLTVTSAQKNPTAFYLCASSIQGAGYGYTFGSGTRLTVV.

The J gene is TRBJ2-5, the V gene TRBV6-5, with a possible D match to TRBD2 (6 bases). Trimming took off 10 bases at V and 5 bases at J, with 14 bases between the two ends. Germline CDR1 and CDR2: MNHEY and SVGAGI. The CDR3 length is 12 residues. CDR3 loop: CATKRGTETQYF. The CDR3 DNA is TGTGCCACAAAACGGGGGACGGAGACCCAGTACTTC.